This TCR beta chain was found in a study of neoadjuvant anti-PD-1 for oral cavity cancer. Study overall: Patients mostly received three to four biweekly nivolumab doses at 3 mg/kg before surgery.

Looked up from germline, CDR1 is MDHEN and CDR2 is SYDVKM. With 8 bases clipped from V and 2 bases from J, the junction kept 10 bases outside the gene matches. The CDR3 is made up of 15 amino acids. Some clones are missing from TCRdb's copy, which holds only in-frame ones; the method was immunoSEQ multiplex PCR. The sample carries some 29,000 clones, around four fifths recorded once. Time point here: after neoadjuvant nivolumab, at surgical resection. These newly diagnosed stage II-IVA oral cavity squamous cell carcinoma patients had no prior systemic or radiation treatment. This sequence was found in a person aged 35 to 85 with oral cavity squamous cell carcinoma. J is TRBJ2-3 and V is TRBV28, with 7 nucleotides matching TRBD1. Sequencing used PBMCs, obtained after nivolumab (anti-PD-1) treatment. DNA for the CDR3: TGTGCCAGCGGCGTCCGACAGGGACACACAGATACGCAGTATTTT. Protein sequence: CASGVRQGHTDTQYF.